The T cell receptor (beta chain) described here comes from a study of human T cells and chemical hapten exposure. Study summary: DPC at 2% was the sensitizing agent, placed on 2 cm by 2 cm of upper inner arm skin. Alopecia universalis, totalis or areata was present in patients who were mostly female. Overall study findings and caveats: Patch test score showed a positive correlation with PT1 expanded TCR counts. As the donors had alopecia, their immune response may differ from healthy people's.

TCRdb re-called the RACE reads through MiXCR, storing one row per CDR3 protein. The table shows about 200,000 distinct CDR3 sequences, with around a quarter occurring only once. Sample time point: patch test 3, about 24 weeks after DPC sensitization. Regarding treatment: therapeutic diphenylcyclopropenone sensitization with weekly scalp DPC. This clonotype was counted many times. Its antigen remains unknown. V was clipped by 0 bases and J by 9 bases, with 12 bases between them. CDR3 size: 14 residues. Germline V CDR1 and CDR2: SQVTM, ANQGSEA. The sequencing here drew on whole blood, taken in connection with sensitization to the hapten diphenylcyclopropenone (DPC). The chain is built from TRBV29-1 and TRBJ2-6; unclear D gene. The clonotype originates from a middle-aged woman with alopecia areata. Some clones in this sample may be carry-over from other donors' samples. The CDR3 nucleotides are TGCAGCGTTGAAGATCTGAGGTTAGTCAACGTCCTGACTTTC. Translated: CSVEDLRLVNVLTF.